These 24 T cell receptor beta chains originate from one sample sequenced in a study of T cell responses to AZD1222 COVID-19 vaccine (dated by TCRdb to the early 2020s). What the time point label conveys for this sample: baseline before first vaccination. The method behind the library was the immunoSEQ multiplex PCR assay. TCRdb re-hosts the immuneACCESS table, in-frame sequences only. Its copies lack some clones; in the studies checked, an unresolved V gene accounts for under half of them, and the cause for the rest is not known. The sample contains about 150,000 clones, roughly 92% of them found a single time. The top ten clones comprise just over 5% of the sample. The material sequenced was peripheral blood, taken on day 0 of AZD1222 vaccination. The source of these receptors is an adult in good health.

CDR3 loop: CASSLQGEPQHF. DNA of the CDR3: TGTGCCAGCAGTTTGCAGGGGGAGCCCCAGCATTTT. V usage is TRBV5-6 and J usage is TRBJ1-5; 7 positions agree with TRBD1. The V and J ends lost 5 bases and 8 bases, in that order; junction bases with no gene match: 4. The CDR3 loop spans 12 amino acids. Germline loops: CDR1 SGHDT, CDR2 YYEEEE.

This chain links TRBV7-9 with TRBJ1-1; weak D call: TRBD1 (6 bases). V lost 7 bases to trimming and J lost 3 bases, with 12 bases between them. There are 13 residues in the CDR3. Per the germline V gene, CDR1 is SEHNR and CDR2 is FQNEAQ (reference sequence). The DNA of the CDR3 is TGTGCCAGCACCCGGCCAGGGGACACTGAAGCTTTCTTT. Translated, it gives CASTRPGDTEAFF.

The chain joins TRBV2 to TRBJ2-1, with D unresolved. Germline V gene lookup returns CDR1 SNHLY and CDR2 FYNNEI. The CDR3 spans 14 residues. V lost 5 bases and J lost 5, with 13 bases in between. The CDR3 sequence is CASSSRLADNEQFF. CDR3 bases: TGTGCCAGCAGTTCAAGGCTGGCAGACAATGAGCAGTTCTTC.

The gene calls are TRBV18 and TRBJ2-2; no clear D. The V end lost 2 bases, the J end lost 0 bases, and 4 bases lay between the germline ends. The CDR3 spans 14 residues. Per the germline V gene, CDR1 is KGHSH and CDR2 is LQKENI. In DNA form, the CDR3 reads TGTGCCAGCTCACCATCAGCGAACACCGGGGAGCTGTTTTTT. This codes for CASSPSANTGELFF.

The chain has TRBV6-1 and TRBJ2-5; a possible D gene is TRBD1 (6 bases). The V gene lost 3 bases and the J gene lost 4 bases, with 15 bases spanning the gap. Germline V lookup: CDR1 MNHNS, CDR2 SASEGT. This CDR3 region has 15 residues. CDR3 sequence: CASSEWGRGVETQYF. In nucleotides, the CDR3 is TGTGCCAGCAGTGAGTGGGGCAGGGGAGTAGAGACCCAGTACTTC.

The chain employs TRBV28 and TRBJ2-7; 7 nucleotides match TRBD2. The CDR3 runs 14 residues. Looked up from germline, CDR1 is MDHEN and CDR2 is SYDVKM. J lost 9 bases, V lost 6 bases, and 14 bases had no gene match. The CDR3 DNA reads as TGTGCCAGCAGCCGCTCGGGTCGGGGGGATAGGCAGTACTTC. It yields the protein CASSRSGRGDRQYF.

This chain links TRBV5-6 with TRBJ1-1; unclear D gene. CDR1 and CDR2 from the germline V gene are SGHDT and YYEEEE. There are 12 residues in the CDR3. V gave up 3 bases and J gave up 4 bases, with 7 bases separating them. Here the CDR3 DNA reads TGTGCCAGCAGCTCGGTTCCCACTGAAGCTTTCTTT. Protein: CASSSVPTEAFF.

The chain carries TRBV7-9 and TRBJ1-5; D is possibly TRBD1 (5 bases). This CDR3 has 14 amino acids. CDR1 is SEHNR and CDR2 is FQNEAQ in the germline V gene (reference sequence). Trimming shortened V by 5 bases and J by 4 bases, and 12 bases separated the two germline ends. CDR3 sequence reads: CASSMPGRNQPQHF. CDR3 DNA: TGTGCCAGCAGCATGCCGGGGCGGAATCAGCCCCAGCATTTT.

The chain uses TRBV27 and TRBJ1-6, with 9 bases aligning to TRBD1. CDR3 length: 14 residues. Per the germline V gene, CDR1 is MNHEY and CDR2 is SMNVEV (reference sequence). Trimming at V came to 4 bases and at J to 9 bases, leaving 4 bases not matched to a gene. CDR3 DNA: TGTGCCAGCAGTTGGGGGACAGGGTCTTCACCCCTCCACTTT. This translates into CASSWGTGSSPLHF.

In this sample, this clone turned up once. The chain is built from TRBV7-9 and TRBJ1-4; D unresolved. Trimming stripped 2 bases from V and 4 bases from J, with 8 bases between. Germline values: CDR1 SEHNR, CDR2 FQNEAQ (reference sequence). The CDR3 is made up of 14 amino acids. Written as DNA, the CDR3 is TGTGCCAGCAGCTTATGGGCAGATAATGAAAAACTGTTTTTT. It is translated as CASSLWADNEKLFF.

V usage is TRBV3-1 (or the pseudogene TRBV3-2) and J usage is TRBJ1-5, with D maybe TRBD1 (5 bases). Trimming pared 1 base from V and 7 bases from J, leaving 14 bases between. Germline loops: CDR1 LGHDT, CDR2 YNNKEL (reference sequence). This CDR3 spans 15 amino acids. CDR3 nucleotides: TGTGCCAGCAGCCAAGGGGGGGGAGAAGGGCAGCCCCAGCATTTT. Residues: CASSQGGGEGQPQHF.

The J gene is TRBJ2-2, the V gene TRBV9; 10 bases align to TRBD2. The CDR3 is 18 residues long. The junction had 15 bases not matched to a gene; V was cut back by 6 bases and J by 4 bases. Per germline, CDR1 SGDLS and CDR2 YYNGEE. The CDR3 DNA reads TGTGCCAGCACCCCCCGGGCTAGCGGGAGTGAGGTCACCGGGGAGCTGTTTTTT. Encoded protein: CASTPRASGSEVTGELFF.

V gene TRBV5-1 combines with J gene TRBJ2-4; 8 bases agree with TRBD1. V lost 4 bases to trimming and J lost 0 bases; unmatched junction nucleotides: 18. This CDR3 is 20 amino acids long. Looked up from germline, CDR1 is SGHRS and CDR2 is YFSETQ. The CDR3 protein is CASSKATGERTGLAKNIQYF. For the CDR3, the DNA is TGCGCCAGCAGCAAAGCGACAGGGGAAAGGACTGGACTAGCCAAAAACATTCAGTACTTC.

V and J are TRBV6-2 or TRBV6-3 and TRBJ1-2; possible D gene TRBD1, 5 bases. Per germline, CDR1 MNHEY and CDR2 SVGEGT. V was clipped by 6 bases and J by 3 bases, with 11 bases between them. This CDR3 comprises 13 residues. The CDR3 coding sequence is TGTGCCAGCAGCCCGGACACCGACTATGGCTACACCTTC. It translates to CASSPDTDYGYTF.

The CDR3 sequence is CASSLRGTSVETQYF. In nucleotides, the CDR3 is TGTGCCAGCAGCTTGAGGGGGACTAGCGTCGAGACCCAGTACTTC. The V and J genes are TRBV5-6 and TRBJ2-5, with 10 bases aligning to TRBD2. The length of the CDR3 is 15 residues. V lost 1 base to trimming and J lost 5 bases; unmatched junction nucleotides: 5. Germline CDR1 is SGHDT and CDR2 is YYEEEE.

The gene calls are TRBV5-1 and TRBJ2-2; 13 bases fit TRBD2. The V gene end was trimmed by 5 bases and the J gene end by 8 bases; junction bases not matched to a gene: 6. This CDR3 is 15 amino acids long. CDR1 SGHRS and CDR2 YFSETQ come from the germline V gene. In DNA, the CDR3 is TGCGCCAGCAGTCGGACTAGCGGGAGCGGTGGGGAGCTGTTTTTT. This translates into CASSRTSGSGGELFF.

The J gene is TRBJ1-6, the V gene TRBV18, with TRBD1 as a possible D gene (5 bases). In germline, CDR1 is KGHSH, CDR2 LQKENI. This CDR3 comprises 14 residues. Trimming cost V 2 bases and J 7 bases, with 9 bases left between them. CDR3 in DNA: TGTGCCAGCTCACCAGGGGGGTCCAATTCACCCCTCCACTTT. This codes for CASSPGGSNSPLHF.

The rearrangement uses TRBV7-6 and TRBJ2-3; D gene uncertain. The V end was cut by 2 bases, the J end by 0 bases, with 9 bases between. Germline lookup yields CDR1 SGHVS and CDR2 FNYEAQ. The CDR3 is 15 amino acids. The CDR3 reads CASSLSSASTDTQYF. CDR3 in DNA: TGTGCCAGCAGCTTATCCAGCGCGAGCACAGATACGCAGTATTTT.

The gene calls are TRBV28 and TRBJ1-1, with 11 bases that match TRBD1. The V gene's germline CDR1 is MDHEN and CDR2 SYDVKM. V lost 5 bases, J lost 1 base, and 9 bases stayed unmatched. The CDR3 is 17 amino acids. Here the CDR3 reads CASSLTPGTGGNTEAFF. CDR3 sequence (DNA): TGTGCCAGCAGTCTCACCCCTGGGACAGGGGGGAACACTGAAGCTTTCTTT.

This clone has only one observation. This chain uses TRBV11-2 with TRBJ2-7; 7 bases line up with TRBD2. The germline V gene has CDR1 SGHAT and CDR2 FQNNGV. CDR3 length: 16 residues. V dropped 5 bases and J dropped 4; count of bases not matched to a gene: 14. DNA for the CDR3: TGTGCCAGCAGCCCCCGGCGGACTAGGATGTCTTACGAGCAGTACTTC. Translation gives CASSPRRTRMSYEQYF.

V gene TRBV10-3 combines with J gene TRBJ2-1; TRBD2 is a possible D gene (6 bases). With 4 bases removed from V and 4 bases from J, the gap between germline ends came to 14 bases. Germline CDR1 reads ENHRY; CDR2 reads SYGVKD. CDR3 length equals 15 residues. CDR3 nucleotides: TGTGCCATCAGTGGATCGGTCGCGGGGTACAATGAGCAGTTCTTC. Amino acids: CAISGSVAGYNEQFF.

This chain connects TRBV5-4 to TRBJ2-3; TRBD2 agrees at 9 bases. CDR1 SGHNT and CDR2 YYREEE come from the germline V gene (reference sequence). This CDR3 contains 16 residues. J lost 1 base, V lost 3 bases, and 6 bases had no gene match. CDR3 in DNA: TGTGCCAGCAGCTCCGTAGCGGGGGCGCGCACAGATACGCAGTATTTT. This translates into CASSSVAGARTDTQYF. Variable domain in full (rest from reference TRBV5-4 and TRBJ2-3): ETGVTQSPTHLIKTRGQQVTLRCSSQSGHNTVSWYQQALGQGPQFIFQYYREEENGRGNFPPRFSGLQFPNYSSELNVNALELDDSALYLCASSSVAGARTDTQYFGPGTRLTVL.

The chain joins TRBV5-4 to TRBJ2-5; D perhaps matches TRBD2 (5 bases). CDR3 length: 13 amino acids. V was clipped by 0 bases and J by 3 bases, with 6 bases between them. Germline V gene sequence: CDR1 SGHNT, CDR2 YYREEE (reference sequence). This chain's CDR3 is CASSLVGEETQYF. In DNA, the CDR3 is TGTGCCAGCAGCTTGGTGGGAGAAGAGACCCAGTACTTC. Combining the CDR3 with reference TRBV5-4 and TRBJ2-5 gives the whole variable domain ETGVTQSPTHLIKTRGQQVTLRCSSQSGHNTVSWYQQALGQGPQFIFQYYREEENGRGNFPPRFSGLQFPNYSSELNVNALELDDSALYLCASSLVGEETQYFGPGTRLLVL.

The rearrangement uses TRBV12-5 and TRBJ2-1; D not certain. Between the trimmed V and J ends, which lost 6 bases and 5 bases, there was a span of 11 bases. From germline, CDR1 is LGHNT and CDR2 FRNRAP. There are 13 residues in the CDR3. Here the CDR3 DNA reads TGTGCTAGTGGCCCCAGAGGTGACAATGAGCAGTTCTTC. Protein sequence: CASGPRGDNEQFF.